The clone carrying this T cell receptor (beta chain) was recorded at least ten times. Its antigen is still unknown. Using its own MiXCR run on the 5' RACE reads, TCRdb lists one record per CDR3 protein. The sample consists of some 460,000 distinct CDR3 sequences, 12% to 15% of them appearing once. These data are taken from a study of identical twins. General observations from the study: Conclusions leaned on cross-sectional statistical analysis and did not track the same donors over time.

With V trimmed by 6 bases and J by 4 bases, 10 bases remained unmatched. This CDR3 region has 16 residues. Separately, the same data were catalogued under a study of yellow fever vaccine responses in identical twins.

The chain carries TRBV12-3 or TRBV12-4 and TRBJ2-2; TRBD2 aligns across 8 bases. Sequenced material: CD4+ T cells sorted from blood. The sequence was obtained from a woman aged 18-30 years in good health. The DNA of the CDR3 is TGTGCCAGCAGCCCCTGGACTAGCAAATCCACCGGGGAGCTGTTTTTT. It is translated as CASSPWTSKSTGELFF.